These T cell receptor beta chains were read from a single sample in a study of radiation and T cells in renal cell carcinoma. The data were produced by immunoSEQ multiplex PCR, yet TCRdb's version contains in-frame clones alone and is incomplete. The data hold around 130,000 clones, with roughly 91% observed a single time. Specimen: blood, collected from a patient whose treatment included radiotherapy and nephrectomy. These receptors were taken from a woman aged 70-85 years with renal cell carcinoma. Both conserved end residues are part of each CDR3. A D gene is named only where the DNA matches it firmly. Some rows mark clone size as missing; the rest say once, few, many or name a class of expanded clone.

J: TRBJ2-5; D: TRBD1; size: .; V: TRBV19; CDR3: CASSSQGAWETQYF; DNA: TGTGCCAGTAGTTCACAGGGGGCTTGGGAGACCCAGTACTTC
J: TRBJ2-3; D: .; size: .; V: TRBV2; CDR3: CAGMGAGHTDTQYF; DNA: TGTGCCGGGATGGGGGCGGGGCACACAGATACGCAGTATTTT
J: TRBJ1-1; D: .; size: .; V: TRBV29-1; CDR3: CSVDPGVKNTEAFF; DNA: TGCAGCGTGGATCCGGGGGTGAAGAACACTGAAGCTTTCTTT
J: TRBJ1-1; D: TRBD1; size: .; V: TRBV5-6; CDR3: CASSLRGQVIGAFF; DNA: TGTGCCAGCAGCTTACGGGGACAGGTAATCGGGGCTTTCTTT
J: TRBJ2-7; D: .; size: once; V: TRBV11-3; CDR3: CASSLKSYEQYF; DNA: TGTGCCAGCAGCCTCAAGAGCTACGAGCAGTACTTC
J: TRBJ2-7; D: TRBD1; size: .; V: TRBV11-2; CDR3: CASSGTGRIYEQYF; DNA: TGTGCCAGCAGCGGGACAGGGCGTATATACGAGCAGTACTTC
J: TRBJ1-2; D: TRBD1; size: .; V: TRBV6-6; CDR3: CASSYTGQGAYGYTF; DNA: TGTGCCAGCAGTTACACGGGACAGGGGGCCTATGGCTACACCTTC
J: TRBJ2-5; D: .; size: .; V: TRBV2; CDR3: CASSDRVRNQETQYF; DNA: TGTGCCAGCAGTGATAGGGTGAGAAACCAAGAGACCCAGTACTTC
J: TRBJ2-4; D: .; size: .; V: TRBV19; CDR3: CASSIGGAAKNIQYF; DNA: TGTGCCAGTAGTATAGGGGGGGCAGCCAAAAACATTCAGTACTTC
J: TRBJ2-2; D: .; size: .; V: TRBV6-5; CDR3: CASSYRGHTGELFF; DNA: TGTGCCAGCAGTTACCGGGGACACACCGGGGAGCTGTTTTTT
J: TRBJ2-3; D: .; size: .; V: TRBV14; CDR3: CASSQTGTSRATQYF; DNA: TGTGCCAGCAGCCAGACTGGGACCAGCAGGGCCACGCAGTATTTT
J: TRBJ1-5; D: .; size: .; V: TRBV6-1; CDR3: CASGALQGRNQPQHF; DNA: TGTGCCAGCGGTGCTCTTCAGGGGCGGAATCAGCCCCAGCATTTT
J: TRBJ2-1; D: .; size: .; V: TRBV9; CDR3: CASSVEGKEQFF; DNA: TGTGCCAGCAGCGTAGAAGGGAAGGAGCAGTTCTTC